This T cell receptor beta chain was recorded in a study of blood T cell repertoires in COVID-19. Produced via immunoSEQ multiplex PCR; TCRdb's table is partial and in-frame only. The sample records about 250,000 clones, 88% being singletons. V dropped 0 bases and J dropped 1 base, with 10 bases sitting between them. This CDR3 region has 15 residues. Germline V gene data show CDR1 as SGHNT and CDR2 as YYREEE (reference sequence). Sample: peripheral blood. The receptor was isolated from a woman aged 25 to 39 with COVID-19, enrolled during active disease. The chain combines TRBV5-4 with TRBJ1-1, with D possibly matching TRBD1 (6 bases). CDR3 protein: CASSLVRGRNTEAFF. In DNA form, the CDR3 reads TGTGCCAGCAGCTTGGTCAGGGGCAGGAACACTGAAGCTTTCTTT.